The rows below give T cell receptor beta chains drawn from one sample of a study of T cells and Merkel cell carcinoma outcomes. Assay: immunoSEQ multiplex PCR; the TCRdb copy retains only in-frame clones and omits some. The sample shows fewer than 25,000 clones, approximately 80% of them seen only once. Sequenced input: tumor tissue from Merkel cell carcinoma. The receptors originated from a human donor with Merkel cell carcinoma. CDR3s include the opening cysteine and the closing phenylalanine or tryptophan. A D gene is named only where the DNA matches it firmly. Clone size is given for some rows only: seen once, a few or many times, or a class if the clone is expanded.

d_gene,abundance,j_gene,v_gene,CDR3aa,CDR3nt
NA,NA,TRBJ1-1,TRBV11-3,CASSTTRNTEAFF,TGTGCCAGCAGCACGACAAGGAACACTGAAGCTTTCTTT
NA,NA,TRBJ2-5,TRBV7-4,CASSLFPTLYQETQYF,TGTGCCAGCAGCTTATTTCCGACCTTGTACCAAGAGACCCAGTACTTC
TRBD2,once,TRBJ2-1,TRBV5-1,CASSLGLAGGTSYNEQFF,TGCGCCAGCAGCTTAGGTCTAGCGGGGGGGACCTCCTACAATGAGCAGTTCTTC
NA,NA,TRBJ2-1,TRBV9,CASSDTNEQFF,TGTGCCAGCAGCGATACCAATGAGCAGTTCTTC
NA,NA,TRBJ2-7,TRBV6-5,CASSSVRAYVYEQYF,TGTGCCAGCAGTTCGGTCAGGGCTTACGTCTACGAGCAGTACTTC
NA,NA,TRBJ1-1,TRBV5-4,CASSLPLGANTEAFF,TGTGCCAGCAGCTTGCCCTTGGGGGCGAACACTGAAGCTTTCTTT
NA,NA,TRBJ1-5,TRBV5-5,CASSLDRYNQPQHF,TGTGCCAGCAGCTTGGACAGGTACAATCAGCCCCAGCATTTT
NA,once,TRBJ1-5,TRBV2,CASSELEDPQHF,TGTGCCAGCAGTGAACTGGAGGACCCCCAGCATTTT
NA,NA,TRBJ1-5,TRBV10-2,CASSEASGAKPQHF,TGCGCCAGCAGTGAGGCCTCGGGGGCAAAGCCCCAGCATTTT
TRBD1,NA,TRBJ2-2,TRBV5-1,CASSPDTQGVDTGELFF,TGCGCCAGCAGCCCTGACACTCAGGGGGTAGACACCGGGGAGCTGTTTTTT
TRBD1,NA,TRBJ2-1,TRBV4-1,CASSPLRQGYYNEQFF,TGCGCCAGCAGCCCCCTCAGACAGGGATACTACAATGAGCAGTTCTTC
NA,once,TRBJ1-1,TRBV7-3,CASSYGSNTEAFF,TGTGCCAGCAGCTACGGCAGCAACACTGAAGCTTTCTTT
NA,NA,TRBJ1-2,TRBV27,CASRIGAAYGYTF,TGTGCCAGCAGAATAGGGGCGGCCTATGGCTACACCTTC
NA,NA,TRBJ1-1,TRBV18,CASSPTFLTTEAFF,TGTGCCAGCTCACCAACATTCCTAACCACTGAAGCTTTCTTT
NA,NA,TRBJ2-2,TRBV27,CASRWHGELFF,TGTGCCAGCAGGTGGCACGGGGAGCTGTTTTTT
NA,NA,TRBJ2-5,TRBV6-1,CASSEDWGETQYF,TGTGCCAGCAGTGAAGATTGGGGGGAGACCCAGTACTTC
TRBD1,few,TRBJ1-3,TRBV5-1,CASSRDRAGNTIYF,TGCGCCAGCAGCCGGGACAGGGCTGGAAACACCATATATTTT
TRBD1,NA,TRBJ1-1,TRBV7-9,CASSRTGRTEAFF,TGTGCCAGCAGCCGGACAGGGAGGACTGAAGCTTTCTTT
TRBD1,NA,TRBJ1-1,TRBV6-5,CASSYMTGEAFF,TGTGCCAGCAGTTACATGACAGGGGAAGCTTTCTTT
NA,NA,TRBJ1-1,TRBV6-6,CASSYQDEAFF,TGTGCCAGCAGCTATCAGGATGAAGCTTTCTTT
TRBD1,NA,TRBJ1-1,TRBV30,CAWSAGTGNTEAFF,TGTGCCTGGAGTGCGGGGACAGGGAACACTGAAGCTTTCTTT
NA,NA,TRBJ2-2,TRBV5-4,CASSSPHLQGPELFF,TGTGCCAGCAGCTCGCCCCACTTACAGGGCCCCGAGCTGTTTTTT
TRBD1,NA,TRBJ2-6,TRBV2,CASSATGGAGANVLTF,TGTGCCAGCAGTGCGACAGGGGGCGCTGGGGCCAACGTCCTGACTTTC
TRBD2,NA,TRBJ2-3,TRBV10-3,CAISGELAGEGTDTQYF,TGTGCCATCAGTGGTGAACTAGCGGGAGAAGGGACAGATACGCAGTATTTT
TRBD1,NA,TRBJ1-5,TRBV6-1,CASSELLGQGAYQPQHF,TGTGCCAGCAGTGAGCTCCTGGGACAGGGGGCGTATCAGCCCCAGCATTTT
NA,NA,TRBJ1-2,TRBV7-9,CASSFLTNYGYTF,TGTGCCAGCAGCTTTCTCACCAACTATGGCTACACCTTC
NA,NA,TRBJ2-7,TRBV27,CASSTTTRTTQYF,TGTGCCAGCAGTACAACAACCCGGACTACGCAGTACTTC
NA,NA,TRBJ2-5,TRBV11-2,CASSSEKRGIQETQYF,TGTGCCAGCAGCTCTGAAAAACGGGGGATTCAAGAGACCCAGTACTTC